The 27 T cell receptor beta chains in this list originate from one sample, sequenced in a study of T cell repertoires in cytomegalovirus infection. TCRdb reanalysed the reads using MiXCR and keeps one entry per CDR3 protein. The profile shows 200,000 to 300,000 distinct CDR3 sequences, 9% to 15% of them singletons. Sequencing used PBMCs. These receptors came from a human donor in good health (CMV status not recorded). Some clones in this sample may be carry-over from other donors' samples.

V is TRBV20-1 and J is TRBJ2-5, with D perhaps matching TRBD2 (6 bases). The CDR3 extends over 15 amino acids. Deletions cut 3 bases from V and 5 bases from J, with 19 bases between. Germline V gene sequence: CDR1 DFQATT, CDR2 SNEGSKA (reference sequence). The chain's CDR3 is CSASGIGRREETQYF. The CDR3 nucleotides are TGCAGTGCTAGTGGGATTGGCCGGAGGGAGGAGACCCAGTACTTC.

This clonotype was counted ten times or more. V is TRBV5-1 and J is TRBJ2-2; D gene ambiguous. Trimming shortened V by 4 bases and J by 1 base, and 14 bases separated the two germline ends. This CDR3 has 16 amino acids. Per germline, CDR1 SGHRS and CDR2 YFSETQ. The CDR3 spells CASSPNLLGNTGELFF. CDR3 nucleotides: TGCGCCAGCAGCCCGAATCTTCTAGGGAACACCGGGGAGCTGTTTTTT.

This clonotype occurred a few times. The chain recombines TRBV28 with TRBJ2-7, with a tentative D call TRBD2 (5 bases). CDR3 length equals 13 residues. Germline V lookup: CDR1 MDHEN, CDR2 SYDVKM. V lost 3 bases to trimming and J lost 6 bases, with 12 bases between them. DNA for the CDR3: TGTGCCAGCAGTTTGGGTGAGAGCGGCGAGCAGTACTTC. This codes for CASSLGESGEQYF.

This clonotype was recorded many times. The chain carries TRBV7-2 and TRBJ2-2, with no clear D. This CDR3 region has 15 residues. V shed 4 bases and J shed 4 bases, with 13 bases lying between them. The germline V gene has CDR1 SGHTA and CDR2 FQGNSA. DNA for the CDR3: TGTGCCAGCAGCTCCCTCGTCAGTTCCACCGGGGAGCTGTTTTTT. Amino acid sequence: CASSSLVSSTGELFF.

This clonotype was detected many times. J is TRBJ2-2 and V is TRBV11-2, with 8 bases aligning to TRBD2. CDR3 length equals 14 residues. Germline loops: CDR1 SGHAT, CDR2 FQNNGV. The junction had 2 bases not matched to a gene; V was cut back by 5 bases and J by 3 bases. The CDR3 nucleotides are TGTGCCAGCAGCGGGACTAGAGACACCGGGGAGCTGTTTTTT. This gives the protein CASSGTRDTGELFF.

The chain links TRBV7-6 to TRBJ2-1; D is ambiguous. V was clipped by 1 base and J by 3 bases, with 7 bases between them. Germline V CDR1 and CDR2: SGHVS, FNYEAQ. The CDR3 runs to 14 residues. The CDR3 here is CASSLGTDYNEQFF. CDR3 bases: TGTGCCAGCAGCTTAGGTACAGACTACAATGAGCAGTTCTTC.

This chain's CDR3 is CASSQGQPNTEAFF. The DNA for the CDR3 is TGTGCCAGCAGCCAGGGACAGCCGAACACTGAAGCTTTCTTT. This chain uses TRBV3-1 with TRBJ1-1; 7 bases line up with TRBD1. Looked up from germline, CDR1 is LGHDT and CDR2 is YNNKEL (reference sequence). This CDR3 is 14 amino acids long. The trim removed 3 bases at V and 1 base at J, leaving 2 bases unmatched.

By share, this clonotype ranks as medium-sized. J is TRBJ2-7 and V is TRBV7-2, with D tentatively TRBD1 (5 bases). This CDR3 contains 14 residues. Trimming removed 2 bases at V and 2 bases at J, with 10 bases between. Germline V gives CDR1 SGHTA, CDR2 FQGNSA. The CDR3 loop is CASSLTGQTYEQYF. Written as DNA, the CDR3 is TGTGCCAGCAGCTTAACTGGACAAACCTACGAGCAGTACTTC.

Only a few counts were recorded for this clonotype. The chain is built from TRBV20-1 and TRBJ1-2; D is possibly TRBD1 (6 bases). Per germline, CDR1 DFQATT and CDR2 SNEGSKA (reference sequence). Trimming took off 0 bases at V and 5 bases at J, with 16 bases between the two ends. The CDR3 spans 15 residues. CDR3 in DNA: TGCAGTGCTAGAGATCCGGGACATACGACATATGGCTACACCTTC. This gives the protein CSARDPGHTTYGYTF.

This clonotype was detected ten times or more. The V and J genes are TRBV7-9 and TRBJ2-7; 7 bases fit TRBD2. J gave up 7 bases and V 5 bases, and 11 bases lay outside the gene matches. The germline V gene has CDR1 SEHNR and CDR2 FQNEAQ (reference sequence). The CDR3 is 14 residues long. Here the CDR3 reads CASSLGTTLREQYF. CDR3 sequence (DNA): TGTGCCAGCAGCCTAGGGACTACTTTACGGGAGCAGTACTTC.

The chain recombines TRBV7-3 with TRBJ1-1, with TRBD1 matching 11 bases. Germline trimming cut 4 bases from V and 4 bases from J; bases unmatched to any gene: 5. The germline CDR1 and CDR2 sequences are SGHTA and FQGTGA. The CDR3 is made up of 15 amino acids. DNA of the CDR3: TGTGCCAGCAGCTGGACAGGGGGCGCGGGCACTGAAGCTTTCTTT. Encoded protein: CASSWTGGAGTEAFF. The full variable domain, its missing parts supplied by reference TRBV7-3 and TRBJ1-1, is GAGVSQTPSNKVTEKGKYVELRCDPISGHTALYWYRQSLGQGPEFLIYFQGTGAADDSGLPNDRFFAVRPEGSVSTLKIQRTERGDSAVYLCASSWTGGAGTEAFFGQGTRLTVV.

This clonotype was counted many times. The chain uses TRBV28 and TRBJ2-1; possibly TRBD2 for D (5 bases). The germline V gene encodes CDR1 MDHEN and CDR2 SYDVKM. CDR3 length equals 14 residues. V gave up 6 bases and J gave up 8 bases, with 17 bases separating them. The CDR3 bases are TGTGCCAGCAGCCCAACCCTAGCCTCGTATGAGCAGTTCTTC. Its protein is CASSPTLASYEQFF.

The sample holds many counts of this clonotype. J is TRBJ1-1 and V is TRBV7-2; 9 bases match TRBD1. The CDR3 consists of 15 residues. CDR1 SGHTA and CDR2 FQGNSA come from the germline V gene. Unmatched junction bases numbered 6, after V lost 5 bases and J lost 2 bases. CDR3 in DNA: TGTGCCAGCAGCAGCACAGGGGGCATAAACACTGAAGCTTTCTTT. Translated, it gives CASSSTGGINTEAFF.

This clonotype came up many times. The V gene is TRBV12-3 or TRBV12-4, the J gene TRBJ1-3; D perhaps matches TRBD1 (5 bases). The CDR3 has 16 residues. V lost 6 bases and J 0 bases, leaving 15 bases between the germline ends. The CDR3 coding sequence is TGTGCCAGCAGGGGGAGGGGATCGGGCTCTGGAAACACCATATATTTT. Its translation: CASRGRGSGSGNTIYF.

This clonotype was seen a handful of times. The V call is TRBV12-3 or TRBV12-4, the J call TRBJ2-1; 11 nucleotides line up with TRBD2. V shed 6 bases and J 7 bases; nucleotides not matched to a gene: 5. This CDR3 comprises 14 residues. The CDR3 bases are TGTGCCAGCAGCGGGGCTAGCGGGAGGAATGAGCAGTTCTTC. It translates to CASSGASGRNEQFF.

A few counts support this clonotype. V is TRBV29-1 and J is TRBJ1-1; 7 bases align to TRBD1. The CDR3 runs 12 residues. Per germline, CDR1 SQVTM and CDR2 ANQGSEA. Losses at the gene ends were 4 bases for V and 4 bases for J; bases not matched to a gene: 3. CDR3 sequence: CSVGPGGTEAFF. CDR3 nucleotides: TGCAGCGTTGGCCCAGGGGGCACTGAAGCTTTCTTT.

CDR3 DNA: TGTGCCAGTAGTATCAGGCAGAACTACGAGCAGTACTTC. Its translation is CASSIRQNYEQYF. The chain employs TRBV19 and TRBJ2-7; D is uncertain. V was trimmed by 3 bases and J by 3 bases, leaving 9 bases between them. The CDR3 is 13 amino acids. Germline loops: CDR1 LNHDA, CDR2 SQIVND (reference sequence).

CDR3 sequence reads: CASGGGAPNTEAFF. The CDR3 nucleotides read TGCGCCAGCGGGGGAGGGGCACCAAACACTGAAGCTTTCTTT. The V call is TRBV5-1, the J call TRBJ1-1, with a weak D call TRBD1 (5 bases). The CDR3 length is 14 residues. V lost 7 bases to trimming and J lost 2 bases, with 15 bases between them. Germline V gene sequence: CDR1 SGHRS, CDR2 YFSETQ.

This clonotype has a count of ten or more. The CDR3 reads CASSRDRNIQYF. CDR3 coding DNA: TGTGCCAGCAGCCGGGACAGAAACATTCAGTACTTC. V usage is TRBV11-2 and J usage is TRBJ2-4, with 7 bases that match TRBD1. CDR3 length: 12 residues. The germline V gene encodes CDR1 SGHAT and CDR2 FQNNGV. The V and J ends lost 5 bases and 6 bases, in that order; junction bases with no gene match: 1.

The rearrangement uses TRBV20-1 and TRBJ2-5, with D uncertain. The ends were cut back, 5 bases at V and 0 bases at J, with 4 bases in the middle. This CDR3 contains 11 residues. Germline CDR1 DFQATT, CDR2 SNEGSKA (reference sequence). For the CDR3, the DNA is TGCAGTGCTGGACACCAAGAGACCCAGTACTTC. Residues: CSAGHQETQYF.

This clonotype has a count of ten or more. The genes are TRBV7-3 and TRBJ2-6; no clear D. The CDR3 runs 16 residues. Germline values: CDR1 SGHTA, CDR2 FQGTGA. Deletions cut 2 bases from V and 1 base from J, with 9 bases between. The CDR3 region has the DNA TGTGCCAGCAGCTTAGGATACGAGTCTGGGGCCAACGTCCTGACTTTC. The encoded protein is CASSLGYESGANVLTF.

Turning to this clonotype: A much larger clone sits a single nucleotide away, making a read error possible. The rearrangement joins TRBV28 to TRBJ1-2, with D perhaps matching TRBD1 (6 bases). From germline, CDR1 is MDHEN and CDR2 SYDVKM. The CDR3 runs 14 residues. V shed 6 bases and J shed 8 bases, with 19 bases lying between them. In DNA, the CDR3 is TGTGCCAGCAGCTCCTGGACAGTCATGAGGGGCTACACCTTC. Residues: CASSSWTVMRGYTF.

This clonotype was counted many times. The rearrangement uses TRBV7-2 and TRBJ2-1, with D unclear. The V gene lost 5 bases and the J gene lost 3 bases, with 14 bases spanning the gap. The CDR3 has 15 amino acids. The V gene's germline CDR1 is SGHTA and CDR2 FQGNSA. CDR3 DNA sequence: TGTGCCAGCAGCCCCGGCGGCCCCATCTACAATGAGCAGTTCTTC. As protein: CASSPGGPIYNEQFF.

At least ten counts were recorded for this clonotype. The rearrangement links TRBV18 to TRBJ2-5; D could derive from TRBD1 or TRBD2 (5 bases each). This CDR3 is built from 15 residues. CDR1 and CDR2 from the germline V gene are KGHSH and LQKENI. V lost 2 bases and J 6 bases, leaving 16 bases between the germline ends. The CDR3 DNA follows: TGTGCCAGCTCACCAGAAGGGACCCCACGGCAGACCCAGTACTTC. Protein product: CASSPEGTPRQTQYF.

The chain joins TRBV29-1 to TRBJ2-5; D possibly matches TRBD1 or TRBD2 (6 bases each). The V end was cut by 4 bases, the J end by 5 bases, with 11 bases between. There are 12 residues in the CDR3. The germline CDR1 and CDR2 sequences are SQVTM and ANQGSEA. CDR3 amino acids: CSVVGGTETQYF. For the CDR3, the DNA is TGCAGCGTTGTCGGGGGCACGGAGACCCAGTACTTC.

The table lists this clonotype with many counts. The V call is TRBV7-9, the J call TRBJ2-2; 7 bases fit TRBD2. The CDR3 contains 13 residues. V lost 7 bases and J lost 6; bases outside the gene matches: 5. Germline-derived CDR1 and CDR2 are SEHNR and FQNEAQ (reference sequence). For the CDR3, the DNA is TGTGCCAGCACCAAACGGGGGGCCGGGGAGCTGTTTTTT. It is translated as CASTKRGAGELFF.

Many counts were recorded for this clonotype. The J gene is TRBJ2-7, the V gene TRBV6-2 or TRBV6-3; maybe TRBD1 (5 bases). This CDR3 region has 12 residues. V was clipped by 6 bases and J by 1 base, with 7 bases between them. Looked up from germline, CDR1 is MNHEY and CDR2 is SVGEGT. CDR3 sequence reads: CASRTVSYEQYF. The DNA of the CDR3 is TGTGCCAGCAGGACAGTTTCCTACGAGCAGTACTTC.